The next 16 T cell receptor beta chains were all read from a single sample in a study of low-dose radiotherapy and immunotherapy resistance in tumors. Gene-specific TRAV and TRBV primers were used for first-strand cDNA, covering alpha and beta chains. The authors ran about 21 PCR cycles to amplify TCRs with a constant-region primer and V-primer adapter. Each CDR3 protein is one row after TCRdb ran MiXCR on the reads. The profile shows about 13,000 distinct CDR3 sequences, roughly 60% of them singletons. Source of these receptors: a human donor with advanced metastatic prostate, ovarian, gallbladder or colorectal cancer (not recorded which). This table probably holds off-target reads from a library built for another chain.

CDR3 protein: CASTFRTAGNTIYF. Here the CDR3 DNA reads TGTGCCAGCACCTTTAGGACAGCTGGAAACACCATATATTTT. The chain combines TRBV28 with TRBJ1-3; TRBD1 is a possible D gene (6 bases). The CDR3 contains 14 residues. Germline CDR1 is MDHEN and CDR2 is SYDVKM. Trimming shortened V by 7 bases and J by 2 bases, and 12 bases separated the two germline ends.

V and J are TRBV5-1 and TRBJ2-4; D call uncertain. V shed 4 bases and J shed 3 bases, with 14 bases lying between them. The germline V gene has CDR1 SGHRS and CDR2 YFSETQ. The CDR3 is 15 residues long. CDR3 loop: CASSLDLLYKNIQYF. The CDR3 DNA follows: TGCGCCAGCAGCCTAGACCTTCTGTACAAAAACATTCAGTACTTC.

J is TRBJ2-7 and V is TRBV18; TRBD2 matches at 9 bases. This CDR3 is built from 15 residues. Germline trimming cut 3 bases from V and 6 bases from J; bases unmatched to any gene: 9. The germline CDR1 and CDR2 sequences are KGHSH and LQKENI. The CDR3 loop reads CASSPSAGGTVEQYF. CDR3 in DNA: TGTGCCAGCTCACCCTCAGCGGGAGGTACGGTCGAGCAGTACTTC.

This clonotype is classed as medium-sized. The gene calls are TRBV12-3 or TRBV12-4 and TRBJ2-1, with D maybe TRBD2 (6 bases). There are 17 residues in the CDR3. Trimming removed 2 bases at V and 6 bases at J, with 20 bases between. The DNA for the CDR3 is TGTGCCAGCAGTTTAAAGAGGCTAGCGAGTGAAGGCAATGAGCAGTTCTTC. The encoded protein is CASSLKRLASEGNEQFF.

This rearrangement joins TRBV12-3 or TRBV12-4 to TRBJ2-7; the D gene is possibly TRBD1 (6 bases). V gave up 6 bases and J gave up 3 bases, with 9 bases separating them. The CDR3 has 12 amino acids. CDR3 in amino acids: CASSTQGYEQYF. As DNA, the CDR3 is TGTGCCAGCAGCACACAGGGCTACGAGCAGTACTTC.

The gene calls are TRBV24-1 and TRBJ1-2; 9 bases fit TRBD1. The V gene end was trimmed by 4 bases and the J gene end by 4 bases; junction bases not matched to a gene: 6. CDR1 and CDR2 from the germline V gene are KGHDR and SFDVKD. CDR3 size: 15 residues. The CDR3 is CATSDPGQGSYGYTF. CDR3 nucleotides: TGTGCCACCAGTGACCCGGGACAGGGAAGCTATGGCTACACCTTC.

The sample holds a few counts of this clonotype. The chain combines TRBV6-4 with TRBJ2-1, with D maybe TRBD2 (6 bases). This CDR3 is 12 amino acids long. Germline CDR1 and CDR2: MRHNA and SNTAGT. The V gene lost 10 bases and the J gene lost 7 bases, with 14 bases spanning the gap. This CDR3 reads CAMEAGFNEQFF. Written as DNA, the CDR3 is TGTGCCATGGAGGCGGGGTTTAATGAGCAGTTCTTC.

The CDR3 loop reads CASRLQGLDTQYF. The CDR3, as DNA: TGTGCCAGCAGACTACAGGGGTTAGATACGCAGTATTTT. V is TRBV6-1 and J is TRBJ2-3; the match to TRBD1 covers 7 bases. Germline V gene sequence: CDR1 MNHNS, CDR2 SASEGT. CDR3 length: 13 amino acids. V shed 6 bases and J 5 bases; nucleotides not matched to a gene: 5.

This clonotype was found a few times. V and J are TRBV28 and TRBJ2-5, with 10 bases identical to TRBD1. Germline V gene lookup returns CDR1 MDHEN and CDR2 SYDVKM. The CDR3 sequence is 15 residues long. The trim removed 8 bases at V and 5 bases at J, leaving 11 bases unmatched. Written as DNA, the CDR3 is TGTGCCAGCTTACAAGTGACAGGGGGCGGGGAGACCCAGTACTTC. Protein product: CASLQVTGGGETQYF.

J is TRBJ1-2 and V is TRBV11-2; weak D call: TRBD1 (5 bases). Germline V gene data show CDR1 as SGHAT and CDR2 as FQNNGV. The CDR3 has 15 residues. V was clipped by 5 bases and J by 4 bases, with 17 bases between them. Written as DNA, the CDR3 is TGTGCCAGCAGCAAGAATACCGGGACTGTCTATGGCTACACCTTC. Its translation is CASSKNTGTVYGYTF.

The rearrangement links TRBV5-1 to TRBJ1-1; D remains unclear. The CDR3 loop spans 13 amino acids. V was clipped by 6 bases and J by 4 bases, with 13 bases between them. From germline, CDR1 is SGHRS and CDR2 YFSETQ. CDR3 sequence: CASKVASVTEAFF. Here the CDR3 DNA reads TGCGCCAGCAAAGTGGCCAGCGTCACTGAAGCTTTCTTT.

In its sample, this clonotype was seen a few times. This rearrangement joins TRBV4-3 to TRBJ2-5; no clear D gene. The germline V gene has CDR1 LGHNA and CDR2 YSLEER. The CDR3 has 18 amino acids. Trimming removed 0 bases from V and 0 bases from J, with 17 bases in between. The CDR3 protein is CASSQDWVRFSYQETQYF. In DNA form, the CDR3 reads TGCGCCAGCAGCCAAGATTGGGTACGCTTCAGTTACCAAGAGACCCAGTACTTC.

The chain couples TRBV28 to TRBJ1-4; no clear D gene. Between the trimmed V and J ends, which lost 5 bases and 7 bases, there was a span of 11 bases. CDR3 size: 13 residues. Germline CDR1 reads MDHEN; CDR2 reads SYDVKM. CDR3 residues: CASSIVVGEKLFF. The CDR3 DNA reads TGTGCCAGCAGTATAGTAGTGGGTGAAAAACTGTTTTTT.

This clonotype has more than one count but fewer than ten. The chain employs TRBV6-2 or TRBV6-3 and TRBJ2-1, with TRBD2 matching 11 bases. The length of the CDR3 is 15 residues. The germline V gene has CDR1 MNHEY and CDR2 SVGEGT. Trimming removed 7 bases from V and 6 bases from J; junction bases left unmatched: 8. This chain's CDR3 is CASTDSGRAFNEQFF. The CDR3 DNA is TGTGCCAGCACTGATAGCGGGAGGGCCTTCAATGAGCAGTTCTTC.

The genes are TRBV7-9 and TRBJ2-2; D unresolved. Germline loops: CDR1 SEHNR, CDR2 FQNEAQ (reference sequence). The CDR3 runs 13 residues. V lost 4 bases to trimming and J lost 6 bases, with 9 bases between them. Here the CDR3 reads CASSSSSAGELFF. The DNA for the CDR3 is TGTGCCAGCAGCTCCTCCTCGGCCGGGGAGCTGTTTTTT.

This clonotype was seen only a few times. The rearrangement uses TRBV5-4 and TRBJ2-2, with 9 bases fitting TRBD1. V trimming: 2 bases; J trimming: 6 bases; junction bases outside the gene matches: 11. The germline V gene has CDR1 SGHNT and CDR2 YYREEE (reference sequence). The CDR3 loop spans 17 amino acids. The CDR3 here is CASSLAGTGILAGELFF. In nucleotides, the CDR3 is TGTGCCAGCAGCTTAGCCGGGACAGGGATTTTAGCCGGGGAGCTGTTTTTT.